These T cell receptor beta chains were read from a single sample in a study of blood T cell repertoires in COVID-19. Some clones are missing from TCRdb's copy, which holds only in-frame ones; the method was immunoSEQ multiplex PCR. The table has tens of thousands of clones, roughly 90% seen once. The sequencing input was peripheral blood. Every receptor here comes from a human donor in a cohort sampled during active COVID-19. The CDR3 runs from the conserved cysteine through the conserved F or W. Each record gives: clone size, V gene, CDR3 protein. Rows give clone size only sometimes, using once, few, many, or a class for an expanded clone.

>.|TRBV7-9
CASSSTAGRRGSPLHF
>.|TRBV12-5
CASGPGSGNTIYF
>medium-sized|TRBV4-1
CASSQDPGRTTDTQYF
>.|TRBV7-2
CASSLGGAPRSYEQYF
>.|TRBV19
CASHSGRARDEQFF
>.|TRBV7-8
CASSHRDGGRGYTF
>.|TRBV7-3
CASSLQGQGMNTEAFF
>few|TRBV4-2
CASSQERGAPGNTIYF
>.|TRBV12-3/TRBV12-4
CASRSGGTYGYTF
>.|TRBV12-3/TRBV12-4
CASSTGTNEKLFF
>.|TRBV28
CASSLTSTDTQYF
>.|TRBV5-4
CASSFDLAGGPRDTQYF
>.|TRBV14
CASSLSGNTQYF
>.|TRBV19
CASSIDLLSRTGDYEQYF
>.|TRBV19
CASSTSTAPNEKLFF
>once|TRBV28
CASSRRDNIGYTF
>.|TRBV12-3/TRBV12-4
CASTRTGEEQYF
>.|TRBV19
CASSISGVSNYGYTF
>.|TRBV27
CASSPTGTGGERFYF
>.|TRBV30
CAWSAGQGFGANVLTF
>.|TRBV5-5
CASSQGMANTEAFF
>once|TRBV18
CASSAGGQANTGELFF
>.|TRBV2
CASSESRTAEQFF
>.|TRBV7-2
CASSLRSLGSNEKLFF
>.|TRBV14
CASSQDPGYSTEAFF
>.|TRBV11-2
CASSLRRGPDIQYF
>.|TRBV6-2/TRBV6-3
CASSYAGTGSPPLHF